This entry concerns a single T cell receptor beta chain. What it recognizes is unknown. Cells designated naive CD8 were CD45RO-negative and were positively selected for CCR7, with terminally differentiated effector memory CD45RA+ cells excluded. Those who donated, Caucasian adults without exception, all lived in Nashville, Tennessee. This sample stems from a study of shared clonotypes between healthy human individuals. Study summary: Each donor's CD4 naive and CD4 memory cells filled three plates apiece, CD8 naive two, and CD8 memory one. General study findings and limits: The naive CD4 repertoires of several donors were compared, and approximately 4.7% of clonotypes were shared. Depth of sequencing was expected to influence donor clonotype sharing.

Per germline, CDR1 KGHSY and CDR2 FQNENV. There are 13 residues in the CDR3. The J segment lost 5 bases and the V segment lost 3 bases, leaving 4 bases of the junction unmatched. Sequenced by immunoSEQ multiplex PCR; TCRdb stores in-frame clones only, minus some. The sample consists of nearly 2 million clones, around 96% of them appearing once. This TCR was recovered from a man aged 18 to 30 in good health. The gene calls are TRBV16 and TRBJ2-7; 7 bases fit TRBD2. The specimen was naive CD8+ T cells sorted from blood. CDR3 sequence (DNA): TGTGCCAGCAGCCATGGACTAGAAAACGAGCAGTACTTC. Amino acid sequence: CASSHGLENEQYF. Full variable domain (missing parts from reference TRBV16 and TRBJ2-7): GEEVAQTPKHLVRGEGQKAKLYCAPIKGHSYVFWYQQVLKNEFKFLISFQNENVFDETGMPKERFSAKCLPNSPCSLEIQATKLEDSAVYFCASSHGLENEQYFGPGTRLTVT.